The 5 T cell receptor beta chains below all came from one sample that was sequenced in a study of blood T cell repertoires in COVID-19. Libraries were prepared by immunoSEQ multiplex PCR; TCRdb keeps only in-frame clonotypes and omits some of them. Here the sample spans almost 350,000 clones, 89% being singletons. Sequenced sample: peripheral blood. These receptors all come from an older woman with COVID-19, enrolled during active disease.

This rearrangement joins TRBV5-6 to TRBJ1-3, with 7 positions matching TRBD1. The CDR3 covers 15 residues. Per germline, CDR1 SGHDT and CDR2 YYEEEE. V lost 4 bases to trimming and J lost 5 bases; unmatched junction nucleotides: 9. The CDR3 sequence is CASSTLPGGRNTIYF. The CDR3 DNA is TGTGCCAGCAGCACACTCCCAGGGGGTAGAAACACCATATATTTT.

V gene TRBV7-2 combines with J gene TRBJ2-7; tentative D call: TRBD2 (5 bases). The ends were cut back, 2 bases at V and 2 bases at J, with 16 bases in the middle. Germline V gene data show CDR1 as SGHTA and CDR2 as FQGNSA. The CDR3 totals 16 residues. The CDR3 nucleotides read TGTGCCAGCAGCTTAACCTCGGGGTTCGGGGCCTACGAGCAGTACTTC. Translated: CASSLTSGFGAYEQYF.

This clone was seen a handful of times. The V and J genes are TRBV7-3 and TRBJ2-7; TRBD1 matches at 8 bases. Per germline, CDR1 SGHTA and CDR2 FQGTGA. This CDR3 contains 13 residues. J was trimmed by 5 bases and V by 5 bases; bases with no gene match: 5. This chain's CDR3 is CASSPPGGNEQYF. DNA of the CDR3: TGTGCCAGCAGCCCCCCAGGGGGCAACGAGCAGTACTTC.

The chain couples TRBV6-6 to TRBJ2-3, with D perhaps matching TRBD1 (6 bases). Germline CDR1 is MNHNY and CDR2 is SVGAGI (reference sequence). CDR3 length: 13 amino acids. Trimming left V 9 bases short and J 1 base short, with 11 bases between. The CDR3 DNA follows: TGTGCCAGTAACAGGGACGGCACAGATACGCAGTATTTT. It codes for CASNRDGTDTQYF.

The rearrangement uses TRBV6-5 and TRBJ1-4; D perhaps matches TRBD1 (6 bases). Germline loops: CDR1 MNHEY, CDR2 SVGAGI. With 0 bases removed from V and 7 bases from J, the gap between germline ends came to 12 bases. The CDR3 is 15 residues long. CDR3 residues: CASSYSGRGGEKLFF. The CDR3, as DNA: TGTGCCAGCAGTTACTCGGGCAGGGGCGGTGAAAAACTGTTTTTT.